A selection of T cell receptor beta chains follows, all from one sample in a study of beta chain features in type 1 diabetes. Libraries were prepared by immunoSEQ multiplex PCR; TCRdb keeps only in-frame clonotypes and omits some of them. The sample comprises about 140,000 clones, less than 9% of which are singletons, and about 1.5% rests with the top ten. The sample was central memory CD4+ T cells from blood. These receptors all come from a woman in her twenties or thirties in good health. Each CDR3 is given without its conserved first and last residue. The D gene is left open where the match is weak.

.,TRBV7-2,ASSLNGLQETQY
.,TRBV5-1,ASSLDIYNEQF
.,TRBV2,ASGTFSTDTQY
TRBD1,TRBV15,ATSRGQGAYEQY
TRBD1,TRBV6-1,ASSDGAPGQGAKNEQF
TRBD1,TRBV27,ASGRAGGYGYT
TRBD2,TRBV5-1,ASSIAGTYEQY
TRBD1,TRBV9,ASSTGQVNEKLF
TRBD2,TRBV11-2,ASGIGLAVETQY
TRBD2,TRBV7-2,ASSAISGSSYNEQF
TRBD2,TRBV7-2,ASSLTRSGGGNEQF
TRBD1,TRBV5-6,ASSSGQVLLYPDEQY
TRBD1,TRBV29-1,SVVDRDRGTDEQF
TRBD1,TRBV7-2,ASRPDRVREQY
.,TRBV10-3,AISESAGRRTQY
TRBD2,TRBV29-1,SVEGTSGRSMGVDEQF
TRBD1,TRBV27,ASRKGQGANEQY
TRBD2,TRBV7-2,ASSLDLRTSRSGEQF
TRBD1,TRBV7-9,ASSLGRQGSSGELF
.,TRBV30,AWSVGVDQETQY
TRBD2,TRBV4-1,ASSQDPRTSGRRTDTQY
TRBD1,TRBV28,ATYKGQGSYEQY
.,TRBV7-3,ASSLASGIPYEQY
TRBD1,TRBV6-5,ASSSGQGVDEQF
TRBD2,TRBV7-9,ASSPSGRHYNEQF
.,TRBV6-1,ASSGLIQNQPQH
TRBD2,TRBV7-3,ASSLVAGGTGANVLT
TRBD1,TRBV9,ASSTQGTGDEQY
TRBD1,TRBV28,ASSSFGQALYEQY
TRBD2,TRBV4-2,ASSQEERGGETQY
TRBD2,TRBV4-2,ASSPRLAGGSPLGTDTQY
.,TRBV5-1,ASSLGQTQETQY
TRBD2,TRBV19,ASRGLATDTQY
.,TRBV29-1,SVGRDLNTEAF
TRBD1,TRBV9,ASSERDRGYEQY
.,TRBV6-6,ASSLTPGQRFYEQY
.,TRBV30,ASTGNTEAF
.,TRBV29-1,SVEANNEQF
.,TRBV27,ASSLSLRREERVHEQF
.,TRBV6-6,ASSHQTRGAGNEQF
TRBD2,TRBV11-2,ASSPIGRLSGTSYEQY
TRBD2,TRBV7-2,ASSLLAGGQF
.,TRBV28,ASRPKLQGLYAGANVLT
TRBD1,TRBV18,ASSPGTASSYEQY
.,TRBV6-6,ASSYSTITYEQY
.,TRBV4-3,ASSQDMLQYTIQY
TRBD2,TRBV4-3,ASSQDGRGAQETQY
.,TRBV7-6,ASSLATGSEQF
.,TRBV2,ASKRRGPLNEQF
TRBD2,TRBV7-9,ASSLGWGTIQETQY
TRBD1,TRBV7-9,ASSHRDRVYETQY